The 19 T cell receptor beta chains in this list originate from one sample, sequenced in a study of Ad26.COV2.S vaccination and SARS-CoV-2 variants. Treatment defined: around 19 received Ad26.COV2.S at low or high dose, single or two shots; roughly five received placebo; per-sample allocation not given. Collection of samples fell on day 63 after the first vaccine or placebo injection. Clones were read by immunoSEQ multiplex PCR, and TCRdb kept only the in-frame ones, dropping some. The sample records about 440,000 clones, roughly 91% being singletons. The material was peripheral blood, obtained in a trial of Ad26.COV2.S vaccine versus placebo. These receptor sequences come from a person between 18 and 65 years old who received the Ad26.COV2.S COVID-19 vaccine or a placebo.

V is TRBV11-3 and J is TRBJ1-3, with 8 positions matching TRBD1. CDR3 size: 14 residues. V lost 6 bases, J lost 3 bases, and 4 bases stayed unmatched. Germline loops: CDR1 SGHNT, CDR2 YENEEA. The chain's CDR3 is CASSQGADGNTIYF. The CDR3 bases are TGTGCCAGCAGTCAGGGGGCAGATGGAAACACCATATATTTT.

The genes are TRBV4-1 and TRBJ2-7; 11 bases map to TRBD2. Germline assignment: CDR1 MGHRA and CDR2 YSYEKL. V lost 3 bases to trimming and J lost 0 bases; unmatched junction nucleotides: 4. The CDR3 sequence is 16 residues long. The CDR3 nucleotides are TGCGCCAGCAGCCATATAGCGGGAGGGAGCTCCTACGAGCAGTACTTC. Translated: CASSHIAGGSSYEQYF.

The chain has TRBV5-4 and TRBJ1-1; D not resolved. Per the germline V gene, CDR1 is SGHNT and CDR2 is YYREEE (reference sequence). The CDR3 spans 13 residues. The V end was cut by 6 bases, the J end by 0 bases, with 9 bases between. CDR3 nucleotide sequence: TGTGCCAGCAAACTCGACCTGAACACTGAAGCTTTCTTT. This encodes CASKLDLNTEAFF.

This chain links TRBV18 with TRBJ2-5; 12 bases line up with TRBD1. The V and J ends lost 2 bases and 4 bases, in that order; junction bases with no gene match: 2. Germline CDR1 and CDR2: KGHSH and LQKENI. This CDR3 has 15 amino acids. CDR3 protein: CASSPGTGGAETQYF. The DNA for the CDR3 is TGTGCCAGCTCACCAGGGACAGGGGGCGCAGAGACCCAGTACTTC.

This sequence joins TRBV18 and TRBJ2-1; 12 bases map to TRBD2. The V and J ends lost 3 bases and 2 bases, in that order; junction bases with no gene match: 5. Germline V CDR1 and CDR2: KGHSH, LQKENI. The CDR3 extends over 17 amino acids. The CDR3 DNA follows: TGTGCCAGCTCACCTGGACTAGCGGGAAAACCCTACAATGAGCAGTTCTTC. Protein product: CASSPGLAGKPYNEQFF.

The V call is TRBV7-2, the J call TRBJ2-7; 7 bases map to TRBD2. This CDR3 spans 15 amino acids. V gave up 3 bases and J gave up 0 bases; unmatched junction bases: 5. Germline CDR1 and CDR2: SGHTA and FQGNSA. The CDR3 DNA sequence: TGTGCCAGCAGCTTCGGGGGGATAAGCTCCTACGAGCAGTACTTC. Its translation: CASSFGGISSYEQYF.

This clone has just one count. This CDR3 is CASSLGTTSGRDTQYF. The CDR3, as DNA: TGTGCCAGCAGCTTGGGGACGACTAGCGGGAGAGATACGCAGTATTTT. The gene calls are TRBV5-5 and TRBJ2-3; 12 positions agree with TRBD2. The J segment lost 5 bases and the V segment lost 0 bases, leaving 4 bases of the junction unmatched. Germline V gene data show CDR1 as SGHKS and CDR2 as YYEKEE (reference sequence). The CDR3 runs to 16 residues.

CDR3 region: CASSYPSREKLFF. CDR3 DNA sequence: TGTGCCAGCAGTTACCCCTCCCGGGAAAAACTGTTTTTT. The chain combines TRBV27 with TRBJ1-4, with D unresolved. This CDR3 is built from 13 residues. Looked up from germline, CDR1 is MNHEY and CDR2 is SMNVEV (reference sequence). V was clipped by 4 bases and J by 8 bases, with 11 bases between them.

The rearrangement links TRBV12-3 or TRBV12-4 to TRBJ1-5; D is unresolved. Trimming removed 0 bases at V and 10 bases at J, with 7 bases between. This CDR3 spans 12 amino acids. The CDR3 nucleotides are TGTGCCAGCAGTTTAGCGCCAGGCCCCCAGCATTTT. It translates to CASSLAPGPQHF.

V and J are TRBV5-4 and TRBJ2-3; 8 bases match TRBD1. V lost 4 bases, J lost 2 bases, and 6 bases stayed unmatched. Germline CDR1 SGHNT, CDR2 YYREEE (reference sequence). This CDR3 comprises 15 residues. CDR3 sequence reads: CASSVQGVLTDTQYF. The CDR3 region has the DNA TGTGCCAGCAGCGTACAGGGGGTCCTCACAGATACGCAGTATTTT.

The chain uses TRBV14 and TRBJ1-6; 7 nucleotides line up with TRBD1. CDR1 and CDR2 (germline): SGHDN, FVKESK. The V gene end was trimmed by 4 bases and the J gene end by 8 bases; junction bases not matched to a gene: 8. The CDR3 is made up of 15 amino acids. CDR3 nucleotide sequence: TGTGCCAGCAGCCCACGACAGGGTCGGGATTCACCCCTCCACTTT. Residues: CASSPRQGRDSPLHF.

The V gene is TRBV21-1, the J gene TRBJ2-7; the tabulated D call, TRBD2, remains unverified against the DNA. TRBV21-1 represents a pseudogene. There are 16 residues in the CDR3. CDR3 in DNA: TGTGCCAGCAGCAAAGCGGAGAAGCATTACCTGATCGGGCAGTACTTC. Its protein is CASSKAEKHYLIGQYF.

The chain combines TRBV5-4 with TRBJ2-2, with a possible D match to TRBD1 (10 bases). The CDR3 is 19 amino acids. Germline values: CDR1 SGHNT, CDR2 YYREEE (reference sequence). The V gene lost 3 bases and the J gene lost 4 bases, with 25 bases spanning the gap. For the CDR3, the DNA is TGTGCCAGCAGCTGGGGGACAGGGGAACTAGCGGGCCCCACCGGGGAGCTGTTTTTT. Its protein is CASSWGTGELAGPTGELFF.

The chain carries TRBV27 and TRBJ2-7, with D maybe TRBD2 (5 bases). CDR1 and CDR2 from the germline V gene are MNHEY and SMNVEV (reference sequence). Deletions cut 8 bases from V and 6 bases from J, with 14 bases between. This CDR3 spans 12 amino acids. The chain's CDR3 is CASGSGSLEQYF. CDR3 bases: TGTGCCAGCGGGAGCGGATCACTCGAGCAGTACTTC.

The chain links TRBV25-1 to TRBJ2-5; D is ambiguous. Germline assignment: CDR1 MGHDK and CDR2 SYGVNS. V was cut by 4 bases and J by 9 bases, with 18 bases left in between. This CDR3 is 14 amino acids long. The CDR3 is CASSVAAPFVAQYF. In DNA, the CDR3 is TGTGCCAGCAGTGTGGCAGCTCCTTTTGTGGCCCAGTACTTC.

The J gene is TRBJ2-7, the V gene TRBV6-5, with 9 bases that match TRBD2. This CDR3 is built from 15 residues. Losses at the gene ends were 7 bases for V and 1 base for J; bases not matched to a gene: 8. Germline V lookup: CDR1 MNHEY, CDR2 SVGAGI. As DNA, the CDR3 is TGTGCCAGCAACCCCGGACTAGCGAAGTCCTACGAGCAGTACTTC. The encoded protein is CASNPGLAKSYEQYF.

J is TRBJ2-5 and V is TRBV2; D call uncertain. The CDR3 is 15 amino acids. V was pared by 5 bases and J by 0 bases, with 13 bases between. CDR1 is SNHLY, CDR2 FYNNEI, per germline. For the CDR3, the DNA is TGTGCCAGCAGTCCCCAGGAAACGTACCAAGAGACCCAGTACTTC. It codes for CASSPQETYQETQYF.

The CDR3 reads CASSLYTRTDTQYF. The CDR3 DNA sequence: TGTGCCAGCAGCTTATACACTAGAACAGATACGCAGTATTTT. The V gene is TRBV7-2, the J gene TRBJ2-3; TRBD2 might be the D (5 bases). This CDR3 comprises 14 residues. Trimming left V 2 bases short and J 3 bases short, with 9 bases between. Germline CDR1 is SGHTA and CDR2 is FQGNSA.

Only one count was recorded for this clone. The chain uses TRBV6-2 or TRBV6-3 and TRBJ1-5; TRBD1 agrees at 10 bases. Germline V lookup: CDR1 MNHEY, CDR2 SVGEGT. After removal of 4 bases from V and 6 bases from J, the junction contained 12 bases not matched to a gene. There are 17 residues in the CDR3. CDR3 in amino acids: CASSSSRQGARGQPQHF. The CDR3, as DNA: TGTGCCAGCAGTTCAAGTAGACAGGGGGCCAGGGGTCAGCCCCAGCATTTT.